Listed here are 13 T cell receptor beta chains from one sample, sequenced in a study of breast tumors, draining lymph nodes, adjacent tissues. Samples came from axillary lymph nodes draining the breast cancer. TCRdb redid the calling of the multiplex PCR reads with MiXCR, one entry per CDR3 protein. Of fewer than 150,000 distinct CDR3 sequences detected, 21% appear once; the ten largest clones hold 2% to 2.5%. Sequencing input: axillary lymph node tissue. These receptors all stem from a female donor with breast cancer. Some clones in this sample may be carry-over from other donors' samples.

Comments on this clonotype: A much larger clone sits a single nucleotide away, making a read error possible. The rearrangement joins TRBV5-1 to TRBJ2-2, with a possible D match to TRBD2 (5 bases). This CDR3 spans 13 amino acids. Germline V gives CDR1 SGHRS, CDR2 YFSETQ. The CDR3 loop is CASGRGIAGELSF. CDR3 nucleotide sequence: TGCGCCAGTGGGAGAGGGATTGCCGGGGAGCTGTCTTTT.

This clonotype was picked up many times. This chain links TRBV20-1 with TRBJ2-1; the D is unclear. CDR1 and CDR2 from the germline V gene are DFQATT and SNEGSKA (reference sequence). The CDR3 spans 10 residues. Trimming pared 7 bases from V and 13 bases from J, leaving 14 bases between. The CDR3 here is CSGLLVGQFF. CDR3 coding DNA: TGCAGTGGGCTTCTAGTGGGACAGTTCTTC.

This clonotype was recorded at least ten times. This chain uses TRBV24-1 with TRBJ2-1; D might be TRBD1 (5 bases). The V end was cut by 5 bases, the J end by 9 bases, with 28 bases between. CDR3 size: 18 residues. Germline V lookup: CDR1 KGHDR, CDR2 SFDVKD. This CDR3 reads CATSGQKGAALLSGEQFF. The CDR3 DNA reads TGTGCCACCAGTGGCCAAAAAGGGGCCGCCCTATTGAGTGGTGAGCAGTTCTTC.

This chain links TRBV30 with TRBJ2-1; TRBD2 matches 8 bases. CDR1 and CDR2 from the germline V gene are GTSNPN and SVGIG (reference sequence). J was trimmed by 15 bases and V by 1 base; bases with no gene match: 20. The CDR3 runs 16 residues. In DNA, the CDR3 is TGTGCCTGGAGTGCAACGATTGGCCGGGGACTAGAAGGTCCGTTCTTC. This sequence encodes CAWSATIGRGLEGPFF.

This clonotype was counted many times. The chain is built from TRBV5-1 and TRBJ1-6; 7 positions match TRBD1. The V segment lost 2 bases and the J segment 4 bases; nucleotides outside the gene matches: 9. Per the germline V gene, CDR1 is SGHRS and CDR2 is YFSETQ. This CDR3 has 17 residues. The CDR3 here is CASSLGQAHLYNSPLHF. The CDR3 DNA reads TGCGCCAGCAGCTTAGGACAGGCTCACCTTTATAATTCACCCCTCCACTTT.

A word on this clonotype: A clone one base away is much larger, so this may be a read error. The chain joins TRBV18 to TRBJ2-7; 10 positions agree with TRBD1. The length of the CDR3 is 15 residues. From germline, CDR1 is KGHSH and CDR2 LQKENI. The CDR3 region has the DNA TGTGCCAGCTCACGAGGACAGGGGGAATCCTACGAGCAGTCCTTC. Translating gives CASSRGQGESYEQSF.

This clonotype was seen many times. The CDR3, as DNA: TGTGCCAGCAGCGCCCCAGGCACCATGAAGCAGTTCTTC. It specifies CASSAPGTMKQFF. The V and J genes are TRBV9 and TRBJ2-1; D is unresolved. This CDR3 region has 13 residues. Between the trimmed V and J ends, which lost 3 bases and 11 bases, there was a span of 15 bases. Per the germline V gene, CDR1 is SGDLS and CDR2 is YYNGEE.

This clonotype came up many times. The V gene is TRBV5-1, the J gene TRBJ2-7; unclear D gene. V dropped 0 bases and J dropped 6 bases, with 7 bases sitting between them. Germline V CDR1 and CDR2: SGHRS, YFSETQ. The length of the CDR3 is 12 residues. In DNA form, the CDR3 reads TGCGCCAGCAGCTTGGGGCGTACCGAGCAGTACTTC. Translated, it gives CASSLGRTEQYF. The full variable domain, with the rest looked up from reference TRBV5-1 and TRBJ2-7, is KAGVTQTPRYLIKTRGQQVTLSCSPISGHRSVSWYQQTPGQGLQFLFEYFSETQRNKGNFPGRFSGRQFSNSRSEMNVSTLELGDSALYLCASSLGRTEQYFGPGTRLTVT.

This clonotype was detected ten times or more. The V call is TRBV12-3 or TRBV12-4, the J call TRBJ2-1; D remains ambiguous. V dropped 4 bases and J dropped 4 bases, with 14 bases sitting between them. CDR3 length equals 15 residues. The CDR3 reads CASSSGQDVYNEQFF. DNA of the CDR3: TGTGCCAGCAGTTCCGGGCAGGACGTTTACAATGAGCAGTTCTTC.

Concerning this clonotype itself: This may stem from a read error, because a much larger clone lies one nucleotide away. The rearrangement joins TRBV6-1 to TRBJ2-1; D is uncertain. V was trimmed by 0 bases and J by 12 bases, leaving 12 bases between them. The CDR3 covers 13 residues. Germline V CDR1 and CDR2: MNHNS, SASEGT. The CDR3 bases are TGTGCCAGCAGTGAAGCGTGGGGATCGGGGCAGTTCTTC. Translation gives CASSEAWGSGQFF.

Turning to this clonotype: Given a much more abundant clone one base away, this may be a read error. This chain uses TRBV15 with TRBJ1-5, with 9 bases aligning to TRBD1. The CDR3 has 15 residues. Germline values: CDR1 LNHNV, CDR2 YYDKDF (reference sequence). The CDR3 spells CTTSRDRGNNQPQHF. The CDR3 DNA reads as TGTACCACCAGCAGAGACAGGGGGAATAATCAGCCCCAGCATTTT. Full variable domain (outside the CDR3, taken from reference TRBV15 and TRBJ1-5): DAMVIQNPRYQVTQFGKPVTLSCSQTLNHNVMYWYQQKSSQAPKLLFHYYDKDFNNEADTPDNFQSRRPNTSFCFLDIRSPGLGDTAMYLCTTSRDRGNNQPQHFGDGTRLSIL.

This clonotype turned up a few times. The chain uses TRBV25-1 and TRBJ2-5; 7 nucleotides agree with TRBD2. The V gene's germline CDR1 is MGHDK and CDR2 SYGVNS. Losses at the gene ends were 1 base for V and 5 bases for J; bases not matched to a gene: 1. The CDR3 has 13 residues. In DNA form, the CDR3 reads TGTGCCAGCAGTGAATCTAGCGGCGAGACCCAGTACTTC. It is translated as CASSESSGETQYF. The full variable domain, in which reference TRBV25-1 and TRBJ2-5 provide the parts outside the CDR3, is EADIYQTPRYLVIGTGKKITLECSQTMGHDKMYWYQQDPGMELHLIHYSYGVNSTEKGDLSSESTVSRIRTEHFPLTLESARPSHTSQYLCASSESSGETQYFGPGTRLLVL.

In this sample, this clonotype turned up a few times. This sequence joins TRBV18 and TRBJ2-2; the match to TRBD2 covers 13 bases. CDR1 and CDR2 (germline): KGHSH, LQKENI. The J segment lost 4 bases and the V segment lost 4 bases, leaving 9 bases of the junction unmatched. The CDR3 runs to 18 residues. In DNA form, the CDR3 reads TGTGCCAGCTCACGAGGACTAGCGGGAGACCTGGTCACCGGGGAGCTGTTTTTT. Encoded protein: CASSRGLAGDLVTGELFF.